A single T cell receptor beta chain is shown here with its context. Its antigen is unidentified. Trimming shortened V by 2 bases and J by 6 bases, and 8 bases separated the two germline ends. Germline values: CDR1 SGHTA, CDR2 FQGNSA. This CDR3 has 13 amino acids. This entry is derived from a study of cytomegalovirus exposure and HLA in healthy donors. Study findings and constraints: Another analysis was done later, and it associated roughly 15,000 TCR beta sequences with HLA alleles at 0.05 false discovery rate. The authors later linked a missense DCLRE1C variant to TCR beta V- and J-gene trimming.

Vbeta (60) and Jbeta (13) primers were used in the PCR. Some clones are missing from TCRdb's copy, which holds only in-frame ones; the method was immunoSEQ multiplex PCR. In the table there are about 160,000 clones, about three quarters of which are singletons. The specimen was PBMCs. The origin of this receptor is a woman in her forties or fifties in good health and CMV-seropositive. The V gene is TRBV7-2, the J gene TRBJ1-5; D is unclear. The CDR3 here is CASSLRVFQPQHF. CDR3 coding DNA: TGTGCCAGCAGCTTACGCGTGTTTCAGCCCCAGCATTTT.